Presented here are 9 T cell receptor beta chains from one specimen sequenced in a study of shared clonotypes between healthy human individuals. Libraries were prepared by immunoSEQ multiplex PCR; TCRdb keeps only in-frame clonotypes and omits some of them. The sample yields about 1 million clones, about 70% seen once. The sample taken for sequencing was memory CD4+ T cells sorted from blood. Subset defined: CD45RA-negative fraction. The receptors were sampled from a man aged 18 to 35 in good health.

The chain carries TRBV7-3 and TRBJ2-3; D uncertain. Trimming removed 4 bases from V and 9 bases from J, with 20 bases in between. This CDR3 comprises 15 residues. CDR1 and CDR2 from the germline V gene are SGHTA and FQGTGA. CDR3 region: CASSSPEVAPPTQYF. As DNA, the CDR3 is TGTGCCAGCAGCTCCCCTGAAGTAGCACCACCGACGCAGTATTTT.

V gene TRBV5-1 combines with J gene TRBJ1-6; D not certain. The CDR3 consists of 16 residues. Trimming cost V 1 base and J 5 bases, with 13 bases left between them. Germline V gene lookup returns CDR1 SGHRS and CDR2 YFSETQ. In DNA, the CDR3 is TGCGCCAGCAGCTTGATCGGACTGAGGAATAATTCACCCCTCCACTTT. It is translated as CASSLIGLRNNSPLHF.

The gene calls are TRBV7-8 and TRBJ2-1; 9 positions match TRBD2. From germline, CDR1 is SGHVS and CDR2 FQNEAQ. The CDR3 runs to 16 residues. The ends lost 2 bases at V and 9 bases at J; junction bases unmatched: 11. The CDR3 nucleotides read TGTGCCAGCAGCTTATTATCTGGCAGCGGGGGGAGTGAGCAGTTCTTC. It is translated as CASSLLSGSGGSEQFF.

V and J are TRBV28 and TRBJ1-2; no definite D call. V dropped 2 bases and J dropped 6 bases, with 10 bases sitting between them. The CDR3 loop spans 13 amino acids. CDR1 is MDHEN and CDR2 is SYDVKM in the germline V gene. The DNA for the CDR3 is TGTGCCAGCAGTTTAGTGTCCTCTGATGGCTACACCTTC. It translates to CASSLVSSDGYTF.

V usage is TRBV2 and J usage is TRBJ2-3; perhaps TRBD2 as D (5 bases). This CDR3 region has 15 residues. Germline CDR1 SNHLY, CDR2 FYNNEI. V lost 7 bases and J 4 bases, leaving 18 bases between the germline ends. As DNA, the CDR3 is TGTGCCAGCAAAGTCGGACTCGCGAAGGCAGATACGCAGTATTTT. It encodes CASKVGLAKADTQYF. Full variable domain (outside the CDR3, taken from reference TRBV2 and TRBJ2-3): EPEVTQTPSHQVTQMGQEVILRCVPISNHLYFYWYRQILGQKVEFLVSFYNNEISEKSEIFDDQFSVERPDGSNFTLKIRSTKLEDSAMYFCASKVGLAKADTQYFGPGTRLTVL.

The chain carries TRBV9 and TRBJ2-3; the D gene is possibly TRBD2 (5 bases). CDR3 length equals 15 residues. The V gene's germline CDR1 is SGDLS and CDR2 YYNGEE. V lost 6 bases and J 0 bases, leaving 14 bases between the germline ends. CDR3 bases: TGTGCCAGCAATAAGGCGGGTTTCAGCACAGATACGCAGTATTTT. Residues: CASNKAGFSTDTQYF. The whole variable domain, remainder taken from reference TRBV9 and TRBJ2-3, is DSGVTQTPKHLITATGQRVTLRCSPRSGDLSVYWYQQSLDQGLQFLIQYYNGEERAKGNILERFSAQQFPDLHSELNLSSLELGDSALYFCASNKAGFSTDTQYFGPGTRLTVL.

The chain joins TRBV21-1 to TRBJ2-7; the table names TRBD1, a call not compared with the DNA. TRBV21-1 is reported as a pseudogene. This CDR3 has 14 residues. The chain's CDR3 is CASSRQNSSYEQYF. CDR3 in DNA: TGTGCCAGCAGCCGACAGAATAGCTCCTACGAGCAGTACTTC.

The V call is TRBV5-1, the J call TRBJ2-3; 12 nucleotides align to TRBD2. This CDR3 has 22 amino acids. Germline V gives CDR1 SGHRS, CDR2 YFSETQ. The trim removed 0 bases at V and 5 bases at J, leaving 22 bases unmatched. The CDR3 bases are TGCGCCAGCAGCTTGGAGGTTTATTCGGTTCTAGCGGGAGGGCCGGTCCAAGATACGCAGTATTTT. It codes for CASSLEVYSVLAGGPVQDTQYF.

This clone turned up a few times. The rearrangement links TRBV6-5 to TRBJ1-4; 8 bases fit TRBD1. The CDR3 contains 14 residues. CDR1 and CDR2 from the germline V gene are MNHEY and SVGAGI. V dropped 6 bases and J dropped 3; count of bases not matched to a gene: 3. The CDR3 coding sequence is TGTGCCAGCAGAAGACAGGGGCCTAATGAAAAACTGTTTTTT. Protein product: CASRRQGPNEKLFF.